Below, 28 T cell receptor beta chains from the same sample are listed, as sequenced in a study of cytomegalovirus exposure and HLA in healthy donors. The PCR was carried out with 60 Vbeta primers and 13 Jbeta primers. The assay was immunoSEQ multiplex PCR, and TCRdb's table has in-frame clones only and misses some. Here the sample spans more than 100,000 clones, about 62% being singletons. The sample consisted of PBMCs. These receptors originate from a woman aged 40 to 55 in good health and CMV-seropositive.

The CDR3 sequence is CASSTEGDRQPQHF. Written as DNA, the CDR3 is TGTGCCAGCAGCACCGAGGGTGACCGGCAGCCCCAGCATTTT. This rearrangement joins TRBV6-1 to TRBJ1-5; D gene ambiguous. Germline V gene sequence: CDR1 MNHNS, CDR2 SASEGT. Trimming left V 6 bases short and J 7 bases short, with 16 bases between. The length of the CDR3 is 14 residues.

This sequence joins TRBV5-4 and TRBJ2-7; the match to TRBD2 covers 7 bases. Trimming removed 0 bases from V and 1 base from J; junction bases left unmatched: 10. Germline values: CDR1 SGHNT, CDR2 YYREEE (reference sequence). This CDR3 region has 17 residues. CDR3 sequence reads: CASSLAGAGRKSYEQYF. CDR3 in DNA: TGTGCCAGCAGCTTGGCCGGAGCGGGACGAAAATCCTACGAGCAGTACTTC.

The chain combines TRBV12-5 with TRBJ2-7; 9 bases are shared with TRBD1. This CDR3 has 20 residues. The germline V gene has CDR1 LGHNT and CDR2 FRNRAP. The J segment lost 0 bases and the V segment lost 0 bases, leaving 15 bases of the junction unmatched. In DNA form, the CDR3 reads TGTGCTAGTGGTTTGGTTAATTGGGACAGGGCCCAGCGGAGCTCCTACGAGCAGTACTTC. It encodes CASGLVNWDRAQRSSYEQYF.

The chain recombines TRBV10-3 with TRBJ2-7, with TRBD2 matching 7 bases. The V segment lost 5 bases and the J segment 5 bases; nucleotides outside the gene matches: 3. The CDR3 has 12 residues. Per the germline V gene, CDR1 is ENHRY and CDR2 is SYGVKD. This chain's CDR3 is CAISLGGDEQYF. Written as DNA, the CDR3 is TGTGCCATCAGTTTGGGAGGGGACGAGCAGTACTTC.

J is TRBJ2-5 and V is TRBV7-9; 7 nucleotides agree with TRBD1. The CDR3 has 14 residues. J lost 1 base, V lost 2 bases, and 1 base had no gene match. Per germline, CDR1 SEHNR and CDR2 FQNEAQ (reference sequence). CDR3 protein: CASSLRDSQETQYF. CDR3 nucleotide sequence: TGTGCCAGCAGCTTAAGGGACAGCCAAGAGACCCAGTACTTC.

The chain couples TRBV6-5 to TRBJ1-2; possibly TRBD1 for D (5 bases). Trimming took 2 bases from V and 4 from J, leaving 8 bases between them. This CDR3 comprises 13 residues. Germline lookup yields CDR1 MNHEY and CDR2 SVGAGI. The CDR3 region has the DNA TGTGCCAGCAGTTACGGGGGGTCCTATGGCTACACCTTC. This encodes CASSYGGSYGYTF.

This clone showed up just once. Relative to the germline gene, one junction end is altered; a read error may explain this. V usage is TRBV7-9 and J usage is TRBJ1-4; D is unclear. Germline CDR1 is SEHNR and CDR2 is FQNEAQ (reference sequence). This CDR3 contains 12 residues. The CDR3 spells CSSSLDGGKLFF. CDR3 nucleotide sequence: TGTTCCAGCAGCTTAGACGGAGGGAAACTGTTTTTT.

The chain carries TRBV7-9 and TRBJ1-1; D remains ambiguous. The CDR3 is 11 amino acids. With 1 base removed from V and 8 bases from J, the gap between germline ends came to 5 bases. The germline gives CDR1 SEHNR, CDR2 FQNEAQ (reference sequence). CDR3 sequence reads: CASSLDREAFF. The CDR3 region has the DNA TGTGCCAGCAGCTTAGACAGAGAAGCTTTCTTT.

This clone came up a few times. The CDR3 DNA is TGCGCCAGCAGCTTGGCGGACGGAGGCCCAAGCTCCTACGAGCAGTACTTC. Translation gives CASSLADGGPSSYEQYF. The genes are TRBV5-1 and TRBJ2-7, with D possibly matching TRBD2 (5 bases). The CDR3 extends over 17 amino acids. With 0 bases removed from V and 0 bases from J, the gap between germline ends came to 16 bases. Germline CDR1 reads SGHRS; CDR2 reads YFSETQ.

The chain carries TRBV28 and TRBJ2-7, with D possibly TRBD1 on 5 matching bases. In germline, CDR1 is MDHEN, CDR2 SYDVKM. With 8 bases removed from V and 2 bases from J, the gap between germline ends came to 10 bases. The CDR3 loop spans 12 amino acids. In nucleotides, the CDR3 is TGTGCCAGCGCCAGGGCCACCTACGAGCAGTACTTC. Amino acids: CASARATYEQYF.

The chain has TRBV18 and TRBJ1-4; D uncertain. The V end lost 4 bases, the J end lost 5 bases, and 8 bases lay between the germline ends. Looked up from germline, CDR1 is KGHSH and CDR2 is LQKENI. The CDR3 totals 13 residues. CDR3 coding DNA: TGTGCCAGCTCACGAGGGAGGAATGAAAAACTGTTTTTT. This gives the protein CASSRGRNEKLFF.

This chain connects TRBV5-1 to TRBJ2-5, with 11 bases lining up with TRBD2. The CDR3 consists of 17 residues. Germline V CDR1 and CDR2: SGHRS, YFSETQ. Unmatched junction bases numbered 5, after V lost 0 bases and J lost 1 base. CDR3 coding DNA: TGCGCCAGCAGCTTGGCCCTTCTAGCGGGGGGCCAAGAGACCCAGTACTTC. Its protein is CASSLALLAGGQETQYF.

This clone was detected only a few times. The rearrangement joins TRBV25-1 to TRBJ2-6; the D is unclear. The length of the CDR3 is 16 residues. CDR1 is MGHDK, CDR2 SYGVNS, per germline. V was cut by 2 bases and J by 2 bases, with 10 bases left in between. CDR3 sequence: CASSEGVFTGANVLTF. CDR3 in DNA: TGTGCCAGCAGTGAAGGAGTTTTCACTGGGGCCAACGTCCTGACTTTC. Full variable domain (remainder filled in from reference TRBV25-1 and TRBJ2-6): EADIYQTPRYLVIGTGKKITLECSQTMGHDKMYWYQQDPGMELHLIHYSYGVNSTEKGDLSSESTVSRIRTEHFPLTLESARPSHTSQYLCASSEGVFTGANVLTFGAGSRLTVL.

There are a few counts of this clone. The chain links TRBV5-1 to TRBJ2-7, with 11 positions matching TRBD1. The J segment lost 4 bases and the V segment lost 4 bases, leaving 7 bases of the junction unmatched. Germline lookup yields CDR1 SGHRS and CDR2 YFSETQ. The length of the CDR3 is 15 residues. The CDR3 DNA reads TGCGCCAGCAGCGCCGGGACAGGGGGTATTTACGAGCAGTACTTC. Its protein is CASSAGTGGIYEQYF.

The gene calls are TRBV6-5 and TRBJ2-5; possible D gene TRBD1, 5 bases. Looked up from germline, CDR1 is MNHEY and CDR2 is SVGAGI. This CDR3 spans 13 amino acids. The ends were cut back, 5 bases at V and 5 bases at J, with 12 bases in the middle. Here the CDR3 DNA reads TGTGCCAGCAGTCGGACATTGGGGGAGACCCAGTACTTC. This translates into CASSRTLGETQYF.

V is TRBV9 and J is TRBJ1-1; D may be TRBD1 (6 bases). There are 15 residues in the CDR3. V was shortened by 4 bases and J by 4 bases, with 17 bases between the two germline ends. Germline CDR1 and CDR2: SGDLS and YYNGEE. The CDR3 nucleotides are TGTGCCAGCAGCCTGGACAGTAGCCCGGGCACTGAAGCTTTCTTT. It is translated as CASSLDSSPGTEAFF.

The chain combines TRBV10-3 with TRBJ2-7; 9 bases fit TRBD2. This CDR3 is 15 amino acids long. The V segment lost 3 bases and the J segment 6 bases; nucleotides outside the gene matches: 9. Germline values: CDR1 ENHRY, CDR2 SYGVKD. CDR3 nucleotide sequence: TGTGCCATCAGTGAAAATAGCGGGAGATCCCTCGAGCAGTACTTC. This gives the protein CAISENSGRSLEQYF.

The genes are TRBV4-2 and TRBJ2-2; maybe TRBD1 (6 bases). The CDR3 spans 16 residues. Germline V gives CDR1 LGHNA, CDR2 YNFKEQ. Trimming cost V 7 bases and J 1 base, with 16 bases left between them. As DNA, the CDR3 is TGTGCCAGCACCCCACAGGGTCGAGGGAACACCGGGGAGCTGTTTTTT. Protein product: CASTPQGRGNTGELFF.

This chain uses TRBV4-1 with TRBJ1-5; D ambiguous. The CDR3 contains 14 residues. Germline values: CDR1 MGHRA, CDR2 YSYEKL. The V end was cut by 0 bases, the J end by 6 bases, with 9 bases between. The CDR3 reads CASSQEEGLQPQHF. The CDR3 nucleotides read TGCGCCAGCAGCCAAGAAGAGGGCCTTCAGCCCCAGCATTTT.

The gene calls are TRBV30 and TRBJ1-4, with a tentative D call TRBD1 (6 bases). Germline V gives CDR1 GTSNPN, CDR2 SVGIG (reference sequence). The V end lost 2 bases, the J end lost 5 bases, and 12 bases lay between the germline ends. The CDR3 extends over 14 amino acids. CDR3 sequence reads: CAWSPDSHNEKLFF. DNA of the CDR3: TGTGCCTGGAGTCCGGACAGCCACAATGAAAAACTGTTTTTT.

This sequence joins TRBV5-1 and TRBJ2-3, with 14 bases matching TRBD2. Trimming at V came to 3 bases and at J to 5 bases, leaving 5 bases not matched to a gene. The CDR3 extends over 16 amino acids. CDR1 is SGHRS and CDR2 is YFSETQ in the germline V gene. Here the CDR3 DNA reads TGCGCCAGCAGCTACGGGACTAGCGGGAGAGGAGATACGCAGTATTTT. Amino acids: CASSYGTSGRGDTQYF.

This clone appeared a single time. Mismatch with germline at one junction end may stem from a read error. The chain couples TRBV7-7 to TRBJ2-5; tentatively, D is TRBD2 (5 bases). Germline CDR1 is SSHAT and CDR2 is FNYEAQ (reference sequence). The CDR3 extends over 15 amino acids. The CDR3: CASSLAKGAQETQYF. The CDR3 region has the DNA TGTGCTAGCAGCTTAGCGAAGGGAGCTCAAGAGACCCAGTACTTC.

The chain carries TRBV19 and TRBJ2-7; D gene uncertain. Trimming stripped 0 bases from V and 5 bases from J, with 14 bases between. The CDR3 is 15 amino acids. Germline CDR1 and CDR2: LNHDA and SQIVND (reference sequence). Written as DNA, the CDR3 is TGTGCCAGTAGTATAGATGTTTTTATCGAGAACGAGCAGTACTTC. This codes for CASSIDVFIENEQYF. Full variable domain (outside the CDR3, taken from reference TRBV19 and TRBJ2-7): DGGITQSPKYLFRKEGQNVTLSCEQNLNHDAMYWYRQDPGQGLRLIYYSQIVNDFQKGDIAEGYSVSREKKESFPLTVTSAQKNPTAFYLCASSIDVFIENEQYFGPGTRLTVT.

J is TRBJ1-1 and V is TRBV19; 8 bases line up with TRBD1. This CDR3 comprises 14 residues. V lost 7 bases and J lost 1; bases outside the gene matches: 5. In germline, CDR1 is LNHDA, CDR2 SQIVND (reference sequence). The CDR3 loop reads CASITGGRNTEAFF. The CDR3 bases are TGTGCCAGTATCACAGGGGGGAGGAACACTGAAGCTTTCTTT.

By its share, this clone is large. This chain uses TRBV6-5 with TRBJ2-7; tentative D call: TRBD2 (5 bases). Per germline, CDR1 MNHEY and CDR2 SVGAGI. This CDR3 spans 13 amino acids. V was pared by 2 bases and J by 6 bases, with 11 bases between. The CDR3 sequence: CASSYGPEGEQYF. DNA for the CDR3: TGTGCCAGCAGTTACGGGCCCGAGGGCGAGCAGTACTTC.

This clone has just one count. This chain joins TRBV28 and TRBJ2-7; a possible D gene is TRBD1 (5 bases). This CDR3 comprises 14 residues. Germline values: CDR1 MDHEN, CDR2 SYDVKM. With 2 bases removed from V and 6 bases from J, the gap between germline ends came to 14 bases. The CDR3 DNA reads TGTGCCAGCAGTTTAAATAATCCTAGGGGCGAGCAGTACTTC. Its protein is CASSLNNPRGEQYF.

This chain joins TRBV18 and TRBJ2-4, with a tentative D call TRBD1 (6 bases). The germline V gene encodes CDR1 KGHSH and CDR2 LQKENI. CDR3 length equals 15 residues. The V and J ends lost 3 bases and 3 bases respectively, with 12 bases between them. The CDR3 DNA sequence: TGTGCCAGCTCACCGAGGGACAAGATCAAAAACATTCAGTACTTC. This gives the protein CASSPRDKIKNIQYF. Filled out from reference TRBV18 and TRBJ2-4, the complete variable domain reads NAGVMQNPRHLVRRRGQEARLRCSPMKGHSHVYWYRQLPEEGLKFMVYLQKENIIDESGMPKERFSAEFPKEGPSILRIQQVVRGDSAAYFCASSPRDKIKNIQYFGAGTRLSVL.

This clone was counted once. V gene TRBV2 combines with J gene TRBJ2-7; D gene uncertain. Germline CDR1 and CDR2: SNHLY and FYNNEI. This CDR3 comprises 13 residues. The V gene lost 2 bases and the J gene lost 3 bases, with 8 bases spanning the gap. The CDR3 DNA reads TGTGCCAGCAGTGAATCACACGACTACGAGCAGTACTTC. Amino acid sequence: CASSESHDYEQYF. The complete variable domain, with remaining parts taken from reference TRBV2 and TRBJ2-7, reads EPEVTQTPSHQVTQMGQEVILRCVPISNHLYFYWYRQILGQKVEFLVSFYNNEISEKSEIFDDQFSVERPDGSNFTLKIRSTKLEDSAMYFCASSESHDYEQYFGPGTRLTVT.